The source of this T cell receptor (beta chain) is a study of cytomegalovirus exposure and HLA in healthy donors. The V gene's germline CDR1 is SGHNT and CDR2 YYREEE (reference sequence). CDR3 length: 12 residues. With 0 bases removed from V and 8 bases from J, the gap between germline ends came to 8 bases. Though probably carrying unrecorded immune exposures, donors were nominally healthy at sampling. PCR was performed using 60 Vbeta and 13 Jbeta primers. Sequencing was performed with immunoSEQ multiplex PCR; in TCRdb, only in-frame clones are kept and a portion is missing. The data contain approximately 270,000 clones, roughly 80% of them singletons.

The chain uses TRBV5-4 and TRBJ1-2; D ambiguous. This receptor was identified in a girl aged 2-10 years in good health and CMV-seronegative. The source material was PBMCs. This CDR3 reads CASSLDGEGYTF. CDR3 nucleotides: TGTGCCAGCAGCTTGGACGGGGAAGGCTACACCTTC. The entire variable domain, with the rest obtained from reference TRBV5-4 and TRBJ1-2, is as follows: ETGVTQSPTHLIKTRGQQVTLRCSSQSGHNTVSWYQQALGQGPQFIFQYYREEENGRGNFPPRFSGLQFPNYSSELNVNALELDDSALYLCASSLDGEGYTFGSGTRLTVV.